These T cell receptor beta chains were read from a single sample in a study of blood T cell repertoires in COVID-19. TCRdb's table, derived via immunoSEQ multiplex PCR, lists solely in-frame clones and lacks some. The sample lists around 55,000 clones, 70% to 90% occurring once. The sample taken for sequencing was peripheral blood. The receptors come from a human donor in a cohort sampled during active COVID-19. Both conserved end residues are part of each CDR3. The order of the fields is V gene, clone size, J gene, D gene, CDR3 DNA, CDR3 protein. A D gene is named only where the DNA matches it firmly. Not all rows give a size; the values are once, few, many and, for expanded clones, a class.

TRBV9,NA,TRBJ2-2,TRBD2,TGTGCCAGCAGCGTAGAGATAGCGGGGCACACCGGGGAGCTGTTTTTT,CASSVEIAGHTGELFF
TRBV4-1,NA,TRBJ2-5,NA,TGCGCCAGCAGCCAAGAGCAGGCTCGATCTCAAGAGACCCAGTACTTC,CASSQEQARSQETQYF
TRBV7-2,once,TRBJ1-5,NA,TGTGCCAGCAGCTTAGGCGGCGGTTCTCAGCCCCAGCATTTT,CASSLGGGSQPQHF
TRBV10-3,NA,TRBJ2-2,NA,TGTGCCATCAGCGAGATCAAGACGCGGCCAGGGAAAGTCGGCACCGGGGAGCTGTTTTTT,CAISEIKTRPGKVGTGELFF
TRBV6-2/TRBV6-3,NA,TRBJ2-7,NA,TGTGCCAGCAGTGACCCCGGGGGAACCTACGAGCAGTACTTC,CASSDPGGTYEQYF
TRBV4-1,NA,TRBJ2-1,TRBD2,TGCGCCAGCAGCCAGCCTCCCGGACTAGCGGGAGTCGACGAGCAGTTCTTC,CASSQPPGLAGVDEQFF
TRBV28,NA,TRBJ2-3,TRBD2,TGTGCCAGCAGCCAGCCGGGACTAGGCCTGCACACAGATACGCAGTATTTT,CASSQPGLGLHTDTQYF
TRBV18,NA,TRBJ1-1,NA,TGTGCCAGCTCACCACGGAGGGACACTGAAGCTTTCTTT,CASSPRRDTEAFF
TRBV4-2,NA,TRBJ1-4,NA,TGTGCCAGCAGCCAAGGTAGGAGCGGGGGCCCAACTAATGAAAAACTGTTTTTT,CASSQGRSGGPTNEKLFF
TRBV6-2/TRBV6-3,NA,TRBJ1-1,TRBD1,TGTGCCAGCAGCCGGGACAGGGGAAACACTGAAGCTTTCTTT,CASSRDRGNTEAFF
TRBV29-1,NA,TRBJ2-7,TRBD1,TGCAGCGTTGAAGGGGGGATCCCGACAGGGGCTGGGGAGCAGTACTTC,CSVEGGIPTGAGEQYF
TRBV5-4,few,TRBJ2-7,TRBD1,TGTGCCAGCAGCTTAGAGACAGGGTCCTACGAGCAGTACTTC,CASSLETGSYEQYF
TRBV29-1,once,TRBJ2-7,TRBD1,TGCAGCGCCAGGACAGGAGGCGAGCAGTACTTC,CSARTGGEQYF
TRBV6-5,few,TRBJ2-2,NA,TGTGCCAGCAGTTACTTGAGACAGGTTACCGGGGAGCTGTTTTTT,CASSYLRQVTGELFF
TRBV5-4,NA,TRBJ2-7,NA,TGTGCCAGCAGCCCCGCCGGGGGGCGCCCAAGCTACGAGCAGTACTTC,CASSPAGGRPSYEQYF
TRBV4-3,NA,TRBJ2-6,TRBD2,TGCGCCAGCAGCCAAGACGGGGCAGGGACTAGTGGGGCCAACGTCCTGACTTTC,CASSQDGAGTSGANVLTF
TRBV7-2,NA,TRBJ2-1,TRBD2,TGTGCCAGCAGCTTCCAGCGGGGGGACAATGAGCAGTTCTTC,CASSFQRGDNEQFF
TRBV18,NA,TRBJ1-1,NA,TGTGCCAGCTCACCGCCGGGACACCTGAACACTGAAGCTTTCTTT,CASSPPGHLNTEAFF
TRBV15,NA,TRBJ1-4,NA,TGTGCCACCAGCGGGGGGGATGCAACTAATGAAAAACTGTTTTTT,CATSGGDATNEKLFF
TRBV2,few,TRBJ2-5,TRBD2,TGTGCCAGCAGTGAACTAGCGGGAGGGCCGGAGACCCAGTACTTC,CASSELAGGPETQYF
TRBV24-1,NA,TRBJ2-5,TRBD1,TGTGCCACCAGTGACCCGGGACAGGGGGCAGAGACCCAGTACTTC,CATSDPGQGAETQYF
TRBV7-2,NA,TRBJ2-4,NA,TGTGCCAGCAGCCAACCGGACATCTACAAAAACATTCAGTACTTC,CASSQPDIYKNIQYF
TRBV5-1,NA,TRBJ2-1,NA,TGCGCCAGCAGCTCCGGGACACCATACAATGAGCAGTTCTTC,CASSSGTPYNEQFF
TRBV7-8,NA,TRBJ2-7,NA,TGTGCCAGCAGCCTAGGGATTGGCGGCAAGGGGGAGCAGTACTTC,CASSLGIGGKGEQYF
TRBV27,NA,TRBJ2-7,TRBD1,TGTGCCAGCAGTTTCAACACCGGGACAGGGGGCACCGAGCAGTACTTC,CASSFNTGTGGTEQYF
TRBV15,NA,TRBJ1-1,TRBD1,TGTGCCACCAGCAGAGATAAGAGGGGACAGGGGGGTTTAAACACTGAAGCTTTCTTT,CATSRDKRGQGGLNTEAFF
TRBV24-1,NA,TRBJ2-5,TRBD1,TGTGCCACCAGTGTGGTACAGGGGTGGGGGGAGACCCAGTACTTC,CATSVVQGWGETQYF
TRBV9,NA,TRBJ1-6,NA,TGTGCCAGCAGCGTAGGGTGGTCGGGTGGGTCCTATAATTCACCCCTCCACTTT,CASSVGWSGGSYNSPLHF
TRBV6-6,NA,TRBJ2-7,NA,TGTGCCAGCAGTTACACCTGGACAGACTCCTACGAGCAGTACTTC,CASSYTWTDSYEQYF
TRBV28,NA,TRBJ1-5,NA,TGTGCCAGCAGTCGCCGCGAGCGAGGAAGCAATCAGCCCCAGCATTTT,CASSRRERGSNQPQHF
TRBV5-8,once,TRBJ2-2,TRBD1,TGTGCCAGCAGATCCGGGACAGGGGTGATCGGGGAGCTGTTTTTT,CASRSGTGVIGELFF
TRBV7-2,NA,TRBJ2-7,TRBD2,TGTGCCAGCAGCTTGGGGCGACTAGCGGAGACCGCCTACGAGCAGTACTTC,CASSLGRLAETAYEQYF
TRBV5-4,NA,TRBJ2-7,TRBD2,TGTGCCAGCAGCTTGGCGCGAGGGGGACTAGCGGTCTACGAGCAGTACTTC,CASSLARGGLAVYEQYF
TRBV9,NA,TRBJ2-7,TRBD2,TGTGCCAGCAGCGTAGACACTAGCGGGAGGTACGAGCAGTACTTC,CASSVDTSGRYEQYF
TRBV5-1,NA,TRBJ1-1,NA,TGCGCCAGCAGCACCGGGGGACCCATGAACACTGAAGCTTTCTTT,CASSTGGPMNTEAFF
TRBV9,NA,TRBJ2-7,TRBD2,TGTGCCAGCAGCGTGGGGGGGTCGTCGGACGAGCAGTACTTC,CASSVGGSSDEQYF
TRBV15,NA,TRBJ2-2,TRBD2,TGTGCCACCAGCAGAGATGAGTTCACTAGCGGGAGGGCCGGCACCGGGGAGCTGTTTTTT,CATSRDEFTSGRAGTGELFF
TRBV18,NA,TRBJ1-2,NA,TGTGCCAGCTCACCCTCAACAGGGTTCGATGGCTACACCTTC,CASSPSTGFDGYTF
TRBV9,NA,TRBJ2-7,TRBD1,TGTGCCAGCAGCGCCCGGGACAGCAAGACCTACGAGCAGTACTTC,CASSARDSKTYEQYF
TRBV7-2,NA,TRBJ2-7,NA,TGTGCCAGCAGCATCTGGGGACTCGAGCAGTACTTC,CASSIWGLEQYF
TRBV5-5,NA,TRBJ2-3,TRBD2,TGTGCCAGCAGCTTGGGGGCGGGAGGGGCCACAGATACGCAGTATTTT,CASSLGAGGATDTQYF
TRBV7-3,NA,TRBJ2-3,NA,TGTGCCAGCAGCCGGACGAGGGAGGAGACAGATACGCAGTATTTT,CASSRTREETDTQYF
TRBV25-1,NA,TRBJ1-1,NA,TGTGCCAGCAACCAGGGATTGACTGAAGCTTTCTTT,CASNQGLTEAFF
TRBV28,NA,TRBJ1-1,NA,TGTGCCAGCAGGAGACAGCTGAACACTGAAGCTTTCTTT,CASRRQLNTEAFF
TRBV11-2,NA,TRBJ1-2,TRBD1,TGTGCCAGCAGCTTAGTCGGGACAGCTAACTATGGCTACACCTTC,CASSLVGTANYGYTF
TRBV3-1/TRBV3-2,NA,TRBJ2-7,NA,TGTGCCAGCAGCACGAGTCGCGAGCAGTACTTC,CASSTSREQYF
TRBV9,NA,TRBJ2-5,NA,TGTGCCAGCAGCGTAGCGACAGGTTTGGGAAGAGAGACCCAGTACTTC,CASSVATGLGRETQYF
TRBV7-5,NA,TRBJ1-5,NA,TGTGCCAGAAGCTTAGACGGACAGGGGTCTAGCAATCAGCCCCAGCATTTT,CARSLDGQGSSNQPQHF
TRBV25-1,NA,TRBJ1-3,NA,TGTGCCAGCGGTACAGGGCACTCTGGAAACACCATATATTTT,CASGTGHSGNTIYF
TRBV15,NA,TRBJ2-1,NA,TGTGCCACCAGCAACTCGACACAGCAGCAGTTCTTC,CATSNSTQQQFF
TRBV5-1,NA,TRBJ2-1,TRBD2,TGCGCCAGCAGCTTGCTCGGCGGGAGTGGTAATGAGCAGTTCTTC,CASSLLGGSGNEQFF
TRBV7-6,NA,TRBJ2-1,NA,TGTGCCAGCAGCTCGGAAGCGCGGGGCAATGAGCAGTTCTTC,CASSSEARGNEQFF
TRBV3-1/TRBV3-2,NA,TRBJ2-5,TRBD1,TGTGCCAGCAGCCGAGTGGGACAGGGAGGCCAAGAGACCCAGTACTTC,CASSRVGQGGQETQYF
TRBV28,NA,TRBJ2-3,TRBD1,TGTGCCAGCAGTTTCTCCCAGGGGGCCACAGATACGCAGTATTTT,CASSFSQGATDTQYF